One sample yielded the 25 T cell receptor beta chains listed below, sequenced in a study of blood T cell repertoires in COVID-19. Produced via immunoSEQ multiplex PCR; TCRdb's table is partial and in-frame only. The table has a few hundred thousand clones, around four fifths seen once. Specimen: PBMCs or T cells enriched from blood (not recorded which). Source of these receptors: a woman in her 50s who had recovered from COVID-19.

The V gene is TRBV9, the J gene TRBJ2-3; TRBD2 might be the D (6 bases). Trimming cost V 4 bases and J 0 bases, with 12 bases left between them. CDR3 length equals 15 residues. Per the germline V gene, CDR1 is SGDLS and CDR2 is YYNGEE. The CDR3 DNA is TGTGCCAGCAGCATTTATAGCGGAAGCACAGATACGCAGTATTTT. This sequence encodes CASSIYSGSTDTQYF.

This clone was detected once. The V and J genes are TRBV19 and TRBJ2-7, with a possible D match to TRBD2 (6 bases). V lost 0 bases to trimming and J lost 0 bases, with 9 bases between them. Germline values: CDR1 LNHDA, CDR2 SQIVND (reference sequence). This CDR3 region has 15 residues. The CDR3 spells CASSIDGGGSYEQYF. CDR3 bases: TGTGCCAGTAGTATAGACGGGGGTGGCTCCTACGAGCAGTACTTC.

CDR3 in amino acids: CASNPGQSNYGYTF. CDR3 bases: TGTGCCAGTAACCCGGGACAGTCTAACTATGGCTACACCTTC. The V gene is TRBV19, the J gene TRBJ1-2, with 7 bases fitting TRBD1. V shed 7 bases and J 0 bases; nucleotides not matched to a gene: 5. Germline V gene lookup returns CDR1 LNHDA and CDR2 SQIVND (reference sequence). This CDR3 region has 14 residues.

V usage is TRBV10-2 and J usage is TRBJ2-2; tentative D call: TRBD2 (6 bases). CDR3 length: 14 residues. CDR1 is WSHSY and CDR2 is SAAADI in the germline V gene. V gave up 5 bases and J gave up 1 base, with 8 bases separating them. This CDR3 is CASSTAGNTGELFF. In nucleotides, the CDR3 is TGCGCCAGCAGTACAGCGGGGAACACCGGGGAGCTGTTTTTT.

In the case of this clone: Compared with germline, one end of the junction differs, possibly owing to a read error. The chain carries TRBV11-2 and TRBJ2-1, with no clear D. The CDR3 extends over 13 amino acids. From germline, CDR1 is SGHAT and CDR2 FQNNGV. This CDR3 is CASSLGSRSSVIF. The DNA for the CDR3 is TGTGCCAGCAGCTTAGGTTCAAGGAGCTCTGTCATCTTC.

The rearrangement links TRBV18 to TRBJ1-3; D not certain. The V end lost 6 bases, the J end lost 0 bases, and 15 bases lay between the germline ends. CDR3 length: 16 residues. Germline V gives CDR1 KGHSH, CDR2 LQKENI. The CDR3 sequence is CASSRFEKFSGNTIYF. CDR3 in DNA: TGTGCCAGCTCCAGGTTTGAGAAATTCTCTGGAAACACCATATATTTT. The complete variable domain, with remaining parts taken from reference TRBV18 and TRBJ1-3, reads NAGVMQNPRHLVRRRGQEARLRCSPMKGHSHVYWYRQLPEEGLKFMVYLQKENIIDESGMPKERFSAEFPKEGPSILRIQQVVRGDSAAYFCASSRFEKFSGNTIYFGEGSWLTVV.

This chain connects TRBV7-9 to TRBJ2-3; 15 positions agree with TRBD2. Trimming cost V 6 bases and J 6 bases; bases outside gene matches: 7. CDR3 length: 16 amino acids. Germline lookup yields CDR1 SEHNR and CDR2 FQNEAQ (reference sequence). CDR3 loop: CASRPQGLAGGDTQYF. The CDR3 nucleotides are TGTGCCAGCAGACCTCAAGGACTAGCGGGGGGGGATACGCAGTATTTT.

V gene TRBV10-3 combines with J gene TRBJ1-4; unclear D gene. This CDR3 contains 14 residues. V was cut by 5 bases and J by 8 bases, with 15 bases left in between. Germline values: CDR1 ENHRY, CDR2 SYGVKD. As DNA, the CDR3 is TGTGCCATCAGTCCGGGGAGGGAACGAGAAAAACTGTTTTTT. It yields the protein CAISPGREREKLFF.

The CDR3, as DNA: TGTGCCAGCAGCTCCGGGTTTGACTACGAGCAGTACTTC. Its protein is CASSSGFDYEQYF. V and J are TRBV7-2 and TRBJ2-7; D ambiguous. CDR1 is SGHTA and CDR2 is FQGNSA in the germline V gene. Deletions cut 4 bases from V and 3 bases from J, with 10 bases between. The CDR3 sequence is 13 residues long.

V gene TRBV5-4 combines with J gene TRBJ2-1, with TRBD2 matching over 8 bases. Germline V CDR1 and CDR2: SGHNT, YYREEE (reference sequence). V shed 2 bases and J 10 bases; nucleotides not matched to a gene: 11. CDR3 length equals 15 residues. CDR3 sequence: CASSFRAGVAEEQFF. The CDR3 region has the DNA TGTGCCAGCAGCTTTCGAGCGGGAGTCGCGGAGGAGCAGTTCTTC.

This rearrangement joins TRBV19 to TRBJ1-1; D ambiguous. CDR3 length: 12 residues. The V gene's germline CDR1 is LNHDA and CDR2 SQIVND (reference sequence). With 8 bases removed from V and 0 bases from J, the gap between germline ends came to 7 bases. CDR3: CASSEMNTEAFF. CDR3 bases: TGTGCCAGTTCGGAGATGAACACTGAAGCTTTCTTT.

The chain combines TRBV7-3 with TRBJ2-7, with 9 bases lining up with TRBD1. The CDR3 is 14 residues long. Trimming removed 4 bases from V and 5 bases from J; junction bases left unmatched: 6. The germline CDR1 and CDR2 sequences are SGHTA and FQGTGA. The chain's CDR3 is CASSSYWTGDEQYF. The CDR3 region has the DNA TGTGCCAGCAGCTCGTATTGGACAGGGGACGAGCAGTACTTC.

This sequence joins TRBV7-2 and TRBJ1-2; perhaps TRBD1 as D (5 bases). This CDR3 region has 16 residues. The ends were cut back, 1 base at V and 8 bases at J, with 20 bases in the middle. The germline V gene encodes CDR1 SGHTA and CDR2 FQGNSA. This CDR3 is CASSLDLSGYRGGYTF. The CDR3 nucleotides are TGTGCCAGCAGCTTAGATCTGTCAGGGTACCGTGGGGGCTACACCTTC.

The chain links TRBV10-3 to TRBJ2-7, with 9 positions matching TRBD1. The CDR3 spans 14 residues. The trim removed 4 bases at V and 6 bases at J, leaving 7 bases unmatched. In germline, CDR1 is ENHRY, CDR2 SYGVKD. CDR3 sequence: CAISGSGQGSEQYF. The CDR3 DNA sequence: TGTGCCATCAGTGGTTCGGGACAGGGAAGCGAGCAGTACTTC.

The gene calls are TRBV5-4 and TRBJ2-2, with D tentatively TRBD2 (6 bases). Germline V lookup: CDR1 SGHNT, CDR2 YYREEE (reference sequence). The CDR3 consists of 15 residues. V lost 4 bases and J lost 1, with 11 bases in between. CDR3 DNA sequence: TGTGCCAGCAGCGTCGGACTACAGAACACCGGGGAGCTGTTTTTT. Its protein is CASSVGLQNTGELFF.

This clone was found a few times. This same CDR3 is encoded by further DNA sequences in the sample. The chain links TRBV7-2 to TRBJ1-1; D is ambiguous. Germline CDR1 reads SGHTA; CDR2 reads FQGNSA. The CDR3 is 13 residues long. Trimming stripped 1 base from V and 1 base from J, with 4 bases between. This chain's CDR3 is CASSLVRNTEAFF. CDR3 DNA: TGTGCCAGCAGCTTAGTCAGGAACACTGAAGCTTTCTTT.

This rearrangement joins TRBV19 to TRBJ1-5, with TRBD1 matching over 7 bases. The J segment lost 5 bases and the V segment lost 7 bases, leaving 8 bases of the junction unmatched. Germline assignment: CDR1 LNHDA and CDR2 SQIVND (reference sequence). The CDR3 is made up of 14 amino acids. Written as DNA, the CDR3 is TGTGCCAGTATGGACAGGTGGGAGGATCAGCCCCAGCATTTT. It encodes CASMDRWEDQPQHF. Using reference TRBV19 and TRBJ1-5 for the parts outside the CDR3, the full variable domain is DGGITQSPKYLFRKEGQNVTLSCEQNLNHDAMYWYRQDPGQGLRLIYYSQIVNDFQKGDIAEGYSVSREKKESFPLTVTSAQKNPTAFYLCASMDRWEDQPQHFGDGTRLSIL.

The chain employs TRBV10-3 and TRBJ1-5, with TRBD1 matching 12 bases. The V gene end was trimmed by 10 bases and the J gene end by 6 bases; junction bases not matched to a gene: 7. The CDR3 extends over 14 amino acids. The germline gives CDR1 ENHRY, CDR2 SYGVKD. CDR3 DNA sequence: TGTGCCACATCCGGGACAGGGGGCACTCAGCCCCAGCATTTT. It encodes CATSGTGGTQPQHF.

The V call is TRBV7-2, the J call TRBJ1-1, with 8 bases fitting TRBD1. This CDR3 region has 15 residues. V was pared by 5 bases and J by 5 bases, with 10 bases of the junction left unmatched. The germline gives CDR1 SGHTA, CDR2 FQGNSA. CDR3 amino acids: CASSNPGQALTEAFF. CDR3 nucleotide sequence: TGTGCCAGCAGCAACCCGGGACAGGCTCTGACTGAAGCTTTCTTT.

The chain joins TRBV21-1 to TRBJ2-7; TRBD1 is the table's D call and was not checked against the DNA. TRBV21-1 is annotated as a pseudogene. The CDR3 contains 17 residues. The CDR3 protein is CASSKRKGGRARYEQYF. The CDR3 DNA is TGTGCCAGCAGCAAACGTAAAGGCGGCAGGGCACGGTACGAGCAGTACTTC.

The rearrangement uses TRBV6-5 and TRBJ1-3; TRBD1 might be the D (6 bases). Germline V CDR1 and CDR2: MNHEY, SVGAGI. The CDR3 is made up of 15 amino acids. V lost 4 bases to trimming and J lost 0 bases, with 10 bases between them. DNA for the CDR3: TGTGCCAGCAGTTTTGGCAGGGGCTCTGGAAACACCATATATTTT. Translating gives CASSFGRGSGNTIYF.

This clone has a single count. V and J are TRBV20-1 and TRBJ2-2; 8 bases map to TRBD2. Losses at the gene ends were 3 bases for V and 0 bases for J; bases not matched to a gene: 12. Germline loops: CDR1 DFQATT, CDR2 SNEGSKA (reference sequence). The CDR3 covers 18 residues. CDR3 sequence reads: CSASSLSGGLANTGELFF. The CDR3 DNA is TGCAGTGCTAGTTCCCTCTCGGGGGGGCTAGCGAACACCGGGGAGCTGTTTTTT.

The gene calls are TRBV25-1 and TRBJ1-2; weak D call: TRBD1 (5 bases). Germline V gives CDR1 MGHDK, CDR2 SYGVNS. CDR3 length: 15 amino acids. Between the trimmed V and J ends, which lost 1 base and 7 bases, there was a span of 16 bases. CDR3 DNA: TGTGCCAGCAGTGAATCCTCCAGGGTCCTTTCTGGCTACACCTTC. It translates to CASSESSRVLSGYTF.

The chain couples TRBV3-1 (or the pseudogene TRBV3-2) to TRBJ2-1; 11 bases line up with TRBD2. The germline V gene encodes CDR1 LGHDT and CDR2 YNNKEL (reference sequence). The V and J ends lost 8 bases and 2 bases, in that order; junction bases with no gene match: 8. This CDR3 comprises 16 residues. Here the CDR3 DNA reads TGTGCCAGCGAAACTAGCGGGAGTATCACCTACAATGAGCAGTTCTTC. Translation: CASETSGSITYNEQFF.

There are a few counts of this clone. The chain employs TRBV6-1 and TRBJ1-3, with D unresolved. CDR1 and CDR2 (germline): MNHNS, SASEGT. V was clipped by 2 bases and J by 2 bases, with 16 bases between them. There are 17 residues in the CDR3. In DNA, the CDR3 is TGTGCCAGCAGTGAATTCGGGGATATCAGAGCTGGAAACACCATATATTTT. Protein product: CASSEFGDIRAGNTIYF.